This T cell receptor beta chain was documented in a study of cytomegalovirus exposure and HLA in healthy donors. Study-level results: Later work found most CMV-associated TCR beta chains apparently HLA-restricted.

The PCR employed 60 Vbeta primers together with 13 Jbeta primers. The protocol was immunoSEQ multiplex PCR, while the TCRdb copy is restricted to in-frame clones and leaves out a portion. The sample contains 150,000 or so clones, over 65% of which appear only once. Trimming took off 1 base at V and 7 bases at J, with 26 bases between the two ends. The CDR3 is made up of 19 amino acids. CDR1 and CDR2 (germline): SEHNR, FQNEAQ (reference sequence). Comments on this clone: Its antigen is unidentified.

V gene TRBV7-9 combines with J gene TRBJ2-1, with D maybe TRBD2 (5 bases). Sequenced: PBMCs. The receptor's source is a man aged 35-49 years in good health and CMV-seropositive. Here the CDR3 DNA reads TGTGCCAGCAGCTTAGTAAACCTCTCCCTAGTCCCCTCGGGGAATGAGCAGTTCTTC. This encodes CASSLVNLSLVPSGNEQFF.